This T cell receptor beta chain was identified during a study of T-cell reconstitution after alpha-beta-depleted transplantation in children. Unique molecular identifiers were incorporated when the TCRbeta library was constructed. One entry per CDR3 protein results from TCRdb running MiXCR on the PCR reads. The sample contains around 340,000 distinct CDR3 sequences, roughly 15% of which appear only once. Germline V gene sequence: CDR1 SNHLY, CDR2 FYNNEI. There are 13 residues in the CDR3. The V and J ends lost 5 bases and 2 bases, in that order; junction bases with no gene match: 3. The clonotype originates from a human donor who donated a stem cell graft to a child with Fanconi anemia. The chain joins TRBV2 to TRBJ2-7; the match to TRBD1 covers 7 bases. The input for sequencing was PBMCs, taken from the stem cell graft. The CDR3 nucleotides are TGTGCCAGCAGTCGGGACAGAGCCTACGAGCAGTACGTC. It is translated as CASSRDRAYEQYV.